This T cell receptor beta chain comes out of a study of PD-1 blockade in classical Hodgkin lymphoma. Findings of the study overall: TCR diversity at baseline was reported to be reduced in newly diagnosed patients relative to healthy donors. Sources of repertoire differences remain undefined, possibly disease activity or prior therapy.

In regard to this clone: No antigen is known for it.

Method: immunoSEQ multiplex PCR; TCRdb's copy keeps in-frame clones and lacks some. The sample lists fewer than 20,000 clones; approximately 90% were seen once. The sample's time point: newly diagnosed, previously untreated cHL patient sample. The authors compared against newly diagnosed, untreated classical Hodgkin lymphoma PBMCs. Source material: peripheral blood mononuclear cells (PBMCs). The clonotype was recovered from a human donor with classical Hodgkin lymphoma.

CDR3 loop: CATSREQGYGYTF. The CDR3 DNA sequence: TGTGCCACCAGCAGAGAACAAGGCTATGGCTACACCTTC. The chain joins TRBV15 to TRBJ1-2; D unresolved. CDR3 length: 13 residues. Trimming left V 0 bases short and J 4 bases short, with 6 bases between. Per germline, CDR1 LNHNV and CDR2 YYDKDF (reference sequence). The full variable domain, its missing parts supplied by reference TRBV15 and TRBJ1-2, is DAMVIQNPRYQVTQFGKPVTLSCSQTLNHNVMYWYQQKSSQAPKLLFHYYDKDFNNEADTPDNFQSRRPNTSFCFLDIRSPGLGDTAMYLCATSREQGYGYTFGSGTRLTVV.